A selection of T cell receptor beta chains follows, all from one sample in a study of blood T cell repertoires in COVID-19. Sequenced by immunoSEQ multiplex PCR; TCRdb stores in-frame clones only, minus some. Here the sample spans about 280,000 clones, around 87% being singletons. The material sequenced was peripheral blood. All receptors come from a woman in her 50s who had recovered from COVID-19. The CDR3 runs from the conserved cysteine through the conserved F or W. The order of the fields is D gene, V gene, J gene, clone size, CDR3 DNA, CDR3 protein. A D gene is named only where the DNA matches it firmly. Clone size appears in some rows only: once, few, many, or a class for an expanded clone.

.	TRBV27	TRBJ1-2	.	TGTGCCAGCAGAGGGTTCTGGGGACACACTAAGGATGGCTACACCTTC	CASRGFWGHTKDGYTF
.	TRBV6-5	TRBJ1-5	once	TGTGCCAGCAGTAGTGCAGGGAATGTCCAGCCCCAGCATTTT	CASSSAGNVQPQHF
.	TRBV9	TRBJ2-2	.	TGTGCCAGCAGCGTAGAGGGGACAAGCACCGGGGAGCTGTTTTTT	CASSVEGTSTGELFF
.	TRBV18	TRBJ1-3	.	TGTGCCAGCTCTTACGGCGGGGTCGCTGGAAACACCATATATTTT	CASSYGGVAGNTIYF
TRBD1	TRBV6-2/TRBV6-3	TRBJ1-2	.	TGTGCCAGCAGTTACGAATACGGGACAGTACCCTCGTACTATGGCTACACCTTC	CASSYEYGTVPSYYGYTF
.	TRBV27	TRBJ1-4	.	TGTGCCAGCAGTTCCGTTGCAACTAATGAAAAACTGTTTTTT	CASSSVATNEKLFF
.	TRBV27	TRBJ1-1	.	TGTGCCAGCAGTCGACAGGTTCGAGGCACTGAAGCTTTCTTT	CASSRQVRGTEAFF
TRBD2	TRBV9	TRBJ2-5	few	TGTGCCAGCAGCGGGGCTAGCGGGGGGGCCCAAGAGACCCAGTACTTC	CASSGASGGAQETQYF
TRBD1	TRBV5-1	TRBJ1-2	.	TGCGCCAGCAGCTTGGAGGGGACAGCTAACTATGGCTACACCTTC	CASSLEGTANYGYTF
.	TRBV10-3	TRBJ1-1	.	TGTGCCGCCAGGGGTGGGGCCTGGACTGAAGCTTTCTTT	CAARGGAWTEAFF
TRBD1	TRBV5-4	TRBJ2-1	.	TGTGTCCTTGGACAGGGGTACAATGAGCAGTTCTTC	CVLGQGYNEQFF
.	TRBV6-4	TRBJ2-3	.	TGTGCCAGCAGTCTCGGGAGCCCCCCAGATACGCAGTATTTT	CASSLGSPPDTQYF
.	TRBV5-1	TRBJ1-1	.	TGCGCCAGCAGCTTGGAGTTATCAGGGGTAACTGAAGCTTTCTTT	CASSLELSGVTEAFF
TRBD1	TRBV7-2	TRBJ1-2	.	TGTGCCAGCAGCTGGACAGGTGGCTACACCTTC	CASSWTGGYTF
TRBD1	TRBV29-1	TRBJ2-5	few	TGCAGCGCACTCCGGGACAGGGGGGGGGAGGCCCAGTACTTC	CSALRDRGGEAQYF
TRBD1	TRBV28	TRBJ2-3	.	TGTGCCAGCAGCTTATTAAACCTCCGGGACAGACGCACAGATACGCAGTATTTT	CASSLLNLRDRRTDTQYF
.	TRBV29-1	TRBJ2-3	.	TGCAGCGTCCTCCTGGGAGGCCTCACAGATACGCAGTATTTT	CSVLLGGLTDTQYF
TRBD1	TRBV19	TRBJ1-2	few	TGTGCCAGCTACACCCGACAGGGGCTGAGTGGCTACACCTTC	CASYTRQGLSGYTF
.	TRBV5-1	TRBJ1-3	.	TGCGCCAGCAGCTTGGAGGTCGGGAACACCATATATTTT	CASSLEVGNTIYF
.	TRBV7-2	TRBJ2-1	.	TGTGCCAGCAGCTTAGACAGGGGACTGTACAATGAGCAGTTCTTC	CASSLDRGLYNEQFF
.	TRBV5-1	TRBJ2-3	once	TGCGCCAGCAGCTTGGGTAATAGCGGAGGAGATACGCAGTATTTT	CASSLGNSGGDTQYF
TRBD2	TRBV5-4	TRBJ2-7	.	TGTGCCAGCAGCCCAGGGACTAGCGGGAGGTACGAGCAGTACTTC	CASSPGTSGRYEQYF
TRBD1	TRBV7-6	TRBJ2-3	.	TGTGCCAGCAGCCTCCGGGACAGACCTCTTAGAGATACGCAGTATTTT	CASSLRDRPLRDTQYF
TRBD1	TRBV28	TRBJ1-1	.	TGTGCCAGCAGTTTATTGCCCGGGACAGGGAACACTGAAGCTTTCTTT	CASSLLPGTGNTEAFF
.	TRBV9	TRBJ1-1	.	TGTGCCAGCAGCCGAGGTACTGAAGCTTTCTTT	CASSRGTEAFF
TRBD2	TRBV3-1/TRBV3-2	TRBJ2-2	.	TGTGCCAGCAGCCAAAAGCGGGAGGGCCAGAACACCGGGGAGCTGTTTTTT	CASSQKREGQNTGELFF
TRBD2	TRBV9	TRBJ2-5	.	TGTGCCAGCAGCGACGGAGGTAGCGGGGGAGAGACCCAGTACTTC	CASSDGGSGGETQYF
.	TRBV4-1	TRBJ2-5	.	TGCGCCAGCAGCCAAGATTCGGGCCGGGGGGCGGAGACCCAGTACTTC	CASSQDSGRGAETQYF
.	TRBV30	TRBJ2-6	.	TGTGCCTCGGACAGCTCTGGGGCCAACGTCCTGACTTTC	CASDSSGANVLTF
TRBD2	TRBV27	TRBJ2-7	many	TGTGCCAGCAGTTTAGCGGGAGCCTACGAGCAGTACTTC	CASSLAGAYEQYF
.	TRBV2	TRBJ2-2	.	TGTGCCAGCAGAGCCACGCTATCCGGGGAGCTGTTTTTT	CASRATLSGELFF
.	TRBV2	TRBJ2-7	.	TGTGCCAGCAGTGAAGCGGGCTTTAGCTCCTACGAGCAGTACTTC	CASSEAGFSSYEQYF
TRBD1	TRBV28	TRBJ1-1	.	TGTGCCAGCAGTAATCCGCGGGACAGGGGAACTGAAGCTTTCTTT	CASSNPRDRGTEAFF
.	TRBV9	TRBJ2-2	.	TGTGCCAGCAGCGTAGAAAATTGGGCCCCCGGGGAGCTGTTTTTT	CASSVENWAPGELFF
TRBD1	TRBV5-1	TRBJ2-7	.	TGCGCCAGCAGCCGACAGGGGAGCTCCTACGAGCAGTACTTC	CASSRQGSSYEQYF
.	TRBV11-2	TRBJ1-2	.	TGTGCCAGCAGCTTTGGGCCTTATGGCTACACCTTC	CASSFGPYGYTF
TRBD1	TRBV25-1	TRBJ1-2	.	TGTGCCAGCAGGACGGACAGGGGCTGGGGCTACACCTTC	CASRTDRGWGYTF
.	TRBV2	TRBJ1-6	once	TGTGCCAGCAGAGGACAGACCAATTCCTCACCCCTCCACTTT	CASRGQTNSSPLHF
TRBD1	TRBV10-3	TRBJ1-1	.	TGTGCCATCAGGGAAGGGACAGTTGAAGCTTTCTTT	CAIREGTVEAFF
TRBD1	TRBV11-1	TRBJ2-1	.	TGTGCCAGCAGCTTCGGACAGGGGGCCAACAATGAGCAGTTCTTC	CASSFGQGANNEQFF
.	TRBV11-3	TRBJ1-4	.	TGTGCCAGCAGCTTAGACCACAGATTTACAACTAATGAAAAACTGTTTTTT	CASSLDHRFTTNEKLFF
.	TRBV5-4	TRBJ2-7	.	TGTGCCAGCAGCCAACAGGACTACGAGCAGTACTTC	CASSQQDYEQYF